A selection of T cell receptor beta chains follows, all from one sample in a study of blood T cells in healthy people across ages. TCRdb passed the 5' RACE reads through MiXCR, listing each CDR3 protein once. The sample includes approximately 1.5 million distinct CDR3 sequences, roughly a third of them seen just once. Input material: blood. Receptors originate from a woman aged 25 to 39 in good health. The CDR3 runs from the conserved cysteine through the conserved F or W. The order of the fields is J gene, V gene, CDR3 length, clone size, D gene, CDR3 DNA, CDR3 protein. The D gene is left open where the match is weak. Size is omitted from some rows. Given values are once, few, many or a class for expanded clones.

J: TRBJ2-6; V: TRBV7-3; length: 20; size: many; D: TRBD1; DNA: TGTGCCAGCAGCCAAAGGGGCGGAGGACAGGGGCCCTCTGGGGCCAACGTCCTGACTTTC; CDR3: CASSQRGGGQGPSGANVLTF
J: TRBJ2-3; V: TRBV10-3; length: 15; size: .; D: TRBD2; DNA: TGTGCCATCAGTGAAGGGGGGACTAGCGCAGATACGCAGTATTTT; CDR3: CAISEGGTSADTQYF
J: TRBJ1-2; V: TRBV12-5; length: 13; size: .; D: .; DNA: TGTGCTAGTGGTCATGGGACTGCGGGCGGCTACACCTTC; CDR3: CASGHGTAGGYTF
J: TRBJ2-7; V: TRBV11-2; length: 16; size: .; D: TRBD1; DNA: TGTGCCAGCAGCTTAGATTGGGGACAGGGGGCGATCGAGCAGTACTTC; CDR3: CASSLDWGQGAIEQYF
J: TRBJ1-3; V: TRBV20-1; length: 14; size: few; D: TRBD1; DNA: TGCAGTGCTAGTCGGGACAGCTCGTCGGACACCATATATTTT; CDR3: CSASRDSSSDTIYF
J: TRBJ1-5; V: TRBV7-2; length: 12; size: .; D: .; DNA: TGTGCCAGCAGCTTAATACTTCAGCCCCAGCATTTT; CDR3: CASSLILQPQHF
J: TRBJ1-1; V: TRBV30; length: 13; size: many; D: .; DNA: TGTGCCTGCCACAGGGCGATGAACACTGAAGCTTTCTTT; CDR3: CACHRAMNTEAFF
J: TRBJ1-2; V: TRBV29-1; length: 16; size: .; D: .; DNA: TGCAGCGTTCGACTGCCCTCGGGCAGGTCTAACTATGGCTACACCTTC; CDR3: CSVRLPSGRSNYGYTF
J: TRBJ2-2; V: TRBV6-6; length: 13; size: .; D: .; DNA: TGTGCCTGCCTAGGACCGAACACCGGGGAGCTGTTTTTT; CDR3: CACLGPNTGELFF
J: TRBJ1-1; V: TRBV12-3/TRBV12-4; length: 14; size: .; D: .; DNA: TGTGCCAGCAGTACCCGGGCAGGGAACACTGAAGCTTTCTTT; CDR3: CASSTRAGNTEAFF
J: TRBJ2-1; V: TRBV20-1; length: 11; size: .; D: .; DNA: TGCAGTGCCCGAACTGACTATGAGCAGTTCTTC; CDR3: CSARTDYEQFF
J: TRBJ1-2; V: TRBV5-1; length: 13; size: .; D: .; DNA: TGCGCCAGCAGCGTTGCGGTTGGGGATGGCTACACCTTC; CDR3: CASSVAVGDGYTF
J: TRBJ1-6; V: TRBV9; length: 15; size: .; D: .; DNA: TGTGCCAGCAGCGTAGGGGCAGGGGATAATTCACCCCTCCACTTT; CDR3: CASSVGAGDNSPLHF
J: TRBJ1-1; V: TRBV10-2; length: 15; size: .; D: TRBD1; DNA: TGCGCCAGCAGTGAGCCGACAGGGGGCTGGGCTGAAGCTTTCTTT; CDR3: CASSEPTGGWAEAFF
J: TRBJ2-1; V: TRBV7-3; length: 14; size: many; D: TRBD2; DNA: TGTGCCAGCAGCTTAGTAGCGGGTGCTAATGAGCAGTTCTTC; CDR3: CASSLVAGANEQFF
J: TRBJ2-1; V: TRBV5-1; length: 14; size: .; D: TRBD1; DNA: TGCGCCAGCAGCTGTGGGGGACAGTACAATGAGCAGTTCTTC; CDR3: CASSCGGQYNEQFF
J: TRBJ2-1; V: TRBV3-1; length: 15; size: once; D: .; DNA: TGTGCCAGCAGCCAAGACCTAGGGGGTGTTAATGAGCAGTTCTTC; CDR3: CASSQDLGGVNEQFF
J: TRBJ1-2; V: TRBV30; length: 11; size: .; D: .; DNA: TGTGCCTTGCACGAGGGCTATGGCTACACCTTC; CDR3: CALHEGYGYTF
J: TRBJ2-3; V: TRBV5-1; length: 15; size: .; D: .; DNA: TGCGCCAGCAGCCATACTAGCTTAGGCACAGATACGCAGTATTTT; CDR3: CASSHTSLGTDTQYF
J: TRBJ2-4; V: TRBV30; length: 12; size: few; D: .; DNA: TGTGCCTGGAGTGTACTCGGGGACACTCAGTACTTC; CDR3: CAWSVLGDTQYF
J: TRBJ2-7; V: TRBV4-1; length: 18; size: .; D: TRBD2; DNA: TGCGCCAGCAACCAAGGGAGGGGCCAACTAGCGGGAGGCGCCGAGCAGTACTTC; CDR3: CASNQGRGQLAGGAEQYF
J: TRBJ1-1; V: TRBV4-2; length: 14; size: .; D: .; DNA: TGTGCCAGCAGCCAAGCCCCAGGGATTACTGAAGCTTTCTTT; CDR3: CASSQAPGITEAFF
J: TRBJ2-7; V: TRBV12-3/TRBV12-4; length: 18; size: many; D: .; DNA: TGTGCCAGCAGTCTCCGGGACTTCCGGATGGGGATCTCCTACGAGCAGTACTTC; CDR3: CASSLRDFRMGISYEQYF
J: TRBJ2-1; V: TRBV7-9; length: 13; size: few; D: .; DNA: TGTGCCAGCAGGCCTTTTAGCGGCAATGAGCAGTTCTTC; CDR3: CASRPFSGNEQFF
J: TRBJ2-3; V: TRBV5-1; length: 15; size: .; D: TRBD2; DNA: TGCGCCAGCAGAGGGCGGGGACTAATCCCAGGTACGCAGTATTTT; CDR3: CASRGRGLIPGTQYF
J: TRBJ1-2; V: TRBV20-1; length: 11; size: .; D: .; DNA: TGCAGTGCGTCGACAGATAGAGGCTACACCTTC; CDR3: CSASTDRGYTF
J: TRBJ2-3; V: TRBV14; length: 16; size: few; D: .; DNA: TGTGCCAGCAGCCAAGTTGGTGGGGGAAGCACAGATACGCAGTATTTT; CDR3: CASSQVGGGSTDTQYF
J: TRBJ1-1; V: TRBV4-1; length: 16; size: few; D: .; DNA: TGCGCCAGCAGCCAACTGATCGGGACCGCGAACACTGAAGCTTTCTTT; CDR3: CASSQLIGTANTEAFF
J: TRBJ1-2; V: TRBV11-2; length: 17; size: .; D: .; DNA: TGTGCCAGCAGCTTAGGTCCCGGGACGGAACGTTCATGGGGCTACACCTTC; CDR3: CASSLGPGTERSWGYTF
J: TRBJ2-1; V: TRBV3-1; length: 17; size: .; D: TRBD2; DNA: TGTGCCAGCAGCCAAGTAGAAGCGGGGGGCTCCTACAATGAGCAGTTCTTC; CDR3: CASSQVEAGGSYNEQFF
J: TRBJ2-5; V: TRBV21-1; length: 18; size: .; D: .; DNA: TGTGCCAGCAGCTCAACGCGACTAGCGGGGGGACCCCAAGAGACCCAGTACTTC; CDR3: CASSSTRLAGGPQETQYF
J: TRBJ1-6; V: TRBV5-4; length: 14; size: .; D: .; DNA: TGTGCCAGCAGCTTGGAAGTAAGGAGTTCACCCCTCCACTTT; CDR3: CASSLEVRSSPLHF
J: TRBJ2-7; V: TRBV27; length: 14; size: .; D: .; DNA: TGTGCCACCCAACCTTCTTCGGGACTCCCCGAGCAGTACTTC; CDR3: CATQPSSGLPEQYF
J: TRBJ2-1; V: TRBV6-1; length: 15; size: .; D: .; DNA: TGTGCCAGCACTAAGCACAGGGACATTGGTAATGAGCAGTTCTTC; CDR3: CASTKHRDIGNEQFF
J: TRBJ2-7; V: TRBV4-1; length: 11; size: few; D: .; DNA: TGCGCCAGCGGCAGGGGCGCCGAGCAGTACTTC; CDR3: CASGRGAEQYF
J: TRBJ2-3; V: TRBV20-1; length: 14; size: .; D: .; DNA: TGCAGTCCCAAAGGGGGGTTAGGTACAGATACGCAGTATTTT; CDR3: CSPKGGLGTDTQYF
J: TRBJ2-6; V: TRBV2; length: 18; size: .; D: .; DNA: TGTGCCAGCAGTACGGAGGGACCGTCAGTCCCTGGGGCCAACGTCCTGACTTTC; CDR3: CASSTEGPSVPGANVLTF
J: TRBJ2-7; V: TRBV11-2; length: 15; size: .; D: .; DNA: TGTGCCAGCAGCCAGGGACTGTCAAGATCAGCCGAGCAGTACTTC; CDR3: CASSQGLSRSAEQYF
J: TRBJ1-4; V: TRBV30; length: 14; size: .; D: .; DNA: TGTGCCTGGAGTGTGAGAGGGGTCAGTGAAAAACTGTTTTTT; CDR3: CAWSVRGVSEKLFF
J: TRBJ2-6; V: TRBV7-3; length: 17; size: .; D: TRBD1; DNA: TGTGCCAGCAGCTCCACAGGGGGCGTACCTGGGGCCAACGTCCTGACTTTC; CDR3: CASSSTGGVPGANVLTF
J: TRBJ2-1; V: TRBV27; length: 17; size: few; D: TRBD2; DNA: TGTGCCAGCAGTTTATCGATCCGGACTAGCGGTTACAATGAGCAGTTCTTC; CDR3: CASSLSIRTSGYNEQFF
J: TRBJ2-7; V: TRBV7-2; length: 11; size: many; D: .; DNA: TGTGCCAGCAGCCCTTTCTACGAGCAGTACTTC; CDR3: CASSPFYEQYF